This T cell receptor (beta chain) came from a study of early T cells in non-severe SARS-CoV-2 infection. Study at large: Chains were unpaired, as sequencing was done on bulk RNA from unsorted whole blood. General study results and limits: The study's VDJdb matching favored anti-spike CD8 responses and missed private and CD4 specificities.

Individual cDNA molecules carried attached unique molecular identifiers. TCRdb processed the 5' RACE reads anew with MiXCR; each CDR3 protein has one entry. The repertoire consists of 57,000 or so distinct CDR3 sequences, with about 11% occurring once and the leading ten covering roughly 1.2%. The V gene's germline CDR1 is SNHLY and CDR2 FYNNEI. Trimming removed 3 bases at V and 0 bases at J, with 15 bases between. The CDR3 extends over 17 amino acids. A note on this clonotype: Its matching antigen is unknown.

This receptor was obtained from an adult who was a healthcare worker with PCR-confirmed SARS-CoV-2 infection or an uninfected control (not recorded which). The donor label of this sample is uncertain. This chain connects TRBV2 to TRBJ2-1; maybe TRBD1 (5 bases). The sample in question was whole blood, obtained at baseline. Here the CDR3 reads CASSEGPDASSYNEQFF. For the CDR3, the DNA is TGTGCCAGCAGTGAGGGGCCGGACGCTAGCTCCTACAATGAGCAGTTCTTC.